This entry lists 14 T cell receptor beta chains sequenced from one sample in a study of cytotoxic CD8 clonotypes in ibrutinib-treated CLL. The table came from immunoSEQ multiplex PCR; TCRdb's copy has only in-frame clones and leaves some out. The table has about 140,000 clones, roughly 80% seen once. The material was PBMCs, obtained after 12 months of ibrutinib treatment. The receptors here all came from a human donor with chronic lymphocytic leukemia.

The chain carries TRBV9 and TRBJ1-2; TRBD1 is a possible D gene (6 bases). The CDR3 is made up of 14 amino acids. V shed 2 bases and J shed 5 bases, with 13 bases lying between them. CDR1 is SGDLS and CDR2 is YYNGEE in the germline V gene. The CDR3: CASSVHQGTYGYTF. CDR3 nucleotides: TGTGCCAGCAGCGTCCACCAGGGGACGTATGGCTACACCTTC.

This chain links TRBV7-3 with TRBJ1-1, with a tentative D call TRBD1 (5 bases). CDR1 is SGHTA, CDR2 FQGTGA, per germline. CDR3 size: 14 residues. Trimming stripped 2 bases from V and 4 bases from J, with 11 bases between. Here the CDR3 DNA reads TGTGCCAGCAGCTTATTGGGGGAAGGCACTGAAGCTTTCTTT. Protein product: CASSLLGEGTEAFF. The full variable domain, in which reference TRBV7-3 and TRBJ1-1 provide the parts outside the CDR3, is GAGVSQTPSNKVTEKGKYVELRCDPISGHTALYWYRQSLGQGPEFLIYFQGTGAADDSGLPNDRFFAVRPEGSVSTLKIQRTERGDSAVYLCASSLLGEGTEAFFGQGTRLTVV.

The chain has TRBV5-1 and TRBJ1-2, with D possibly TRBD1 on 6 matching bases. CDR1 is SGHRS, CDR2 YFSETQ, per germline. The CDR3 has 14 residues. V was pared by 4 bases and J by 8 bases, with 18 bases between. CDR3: CASSTLTGSHGYTF. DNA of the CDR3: TGCGCCAGCAGCACACTGACAGGATCCCACGGCTACACCTTC.

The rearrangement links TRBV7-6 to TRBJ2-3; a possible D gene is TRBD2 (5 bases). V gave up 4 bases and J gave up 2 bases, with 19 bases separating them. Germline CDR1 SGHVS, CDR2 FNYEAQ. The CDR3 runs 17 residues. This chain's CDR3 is CASSSFLSDTFTDTQYF. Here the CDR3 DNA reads TGTGCCAGCAGCTCCTTCCTTAGCGACACCTTCACAGATACGCAGTATTTT.

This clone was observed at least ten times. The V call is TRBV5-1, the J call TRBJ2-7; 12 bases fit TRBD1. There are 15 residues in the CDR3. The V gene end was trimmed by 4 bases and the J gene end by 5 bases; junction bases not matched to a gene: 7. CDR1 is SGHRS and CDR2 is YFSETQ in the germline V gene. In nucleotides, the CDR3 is TGCGCCAGCAGCCCGGGACAGGGGGCCCTCCACGAGCAGTACTTC. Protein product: CASSPGQGALHEQYF.

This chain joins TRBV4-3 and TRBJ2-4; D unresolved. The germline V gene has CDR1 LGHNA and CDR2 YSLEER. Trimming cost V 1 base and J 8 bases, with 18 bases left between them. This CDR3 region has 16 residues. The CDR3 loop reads CASSQGSPAAGYIQYF. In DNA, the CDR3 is TGCGCCAGCAGCCAAGGTAGCCCCGCGGCCGGGTACATTCAGTACTTC.

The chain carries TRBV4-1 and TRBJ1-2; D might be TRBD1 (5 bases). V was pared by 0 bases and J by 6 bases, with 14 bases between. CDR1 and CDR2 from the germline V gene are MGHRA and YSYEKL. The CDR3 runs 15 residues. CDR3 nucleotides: TGCGCCAGCAGCCAAGATAGGGGAGGGAGCCATGGCTACACCTTC. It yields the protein CASSQDRGGSHGYTF.

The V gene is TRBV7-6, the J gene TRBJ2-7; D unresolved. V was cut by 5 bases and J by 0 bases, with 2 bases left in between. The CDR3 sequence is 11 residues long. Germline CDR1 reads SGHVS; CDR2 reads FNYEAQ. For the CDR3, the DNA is TGTGCCAGCAGCCACTCCTACGAGCAGTACTTC. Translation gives CASSHSYEQYF. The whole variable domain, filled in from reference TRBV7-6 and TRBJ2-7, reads GAGVSQSPRYKVTKRGQDVALRCDPISGHVSLYWYRQALGQGPEFLTYFNYEAQQDKSGLPNDRFSAERPEGSISTLTIQRTEQRDSAMYRCASSHSYEQYFGPGTRLTVT.

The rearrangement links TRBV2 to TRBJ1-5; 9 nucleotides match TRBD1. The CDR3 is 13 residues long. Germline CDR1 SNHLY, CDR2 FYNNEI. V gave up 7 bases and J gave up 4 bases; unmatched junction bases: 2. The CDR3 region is CASNGQGNQPQHF. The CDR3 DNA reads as TGTGCCAGCAACGGACAGGGGAATCAGCCCCAGCATTTT.

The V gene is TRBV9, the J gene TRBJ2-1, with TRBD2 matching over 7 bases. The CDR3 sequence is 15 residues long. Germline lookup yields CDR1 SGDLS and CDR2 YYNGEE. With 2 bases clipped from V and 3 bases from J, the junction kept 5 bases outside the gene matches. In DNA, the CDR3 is TGTGCCAGCAGCGTGGGAGGGGCGGGCTACAATGAGCAGTTCTTC. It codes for CASSVGGAGYNEQFF.

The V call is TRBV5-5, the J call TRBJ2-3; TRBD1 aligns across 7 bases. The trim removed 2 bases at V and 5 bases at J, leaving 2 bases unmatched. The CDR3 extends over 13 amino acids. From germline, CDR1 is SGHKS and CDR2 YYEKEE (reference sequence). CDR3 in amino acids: CASSLQGQDTQYF. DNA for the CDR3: TGTGCCAGCAGCTTACAGGGGCAAGATACGCAGTATTTT.

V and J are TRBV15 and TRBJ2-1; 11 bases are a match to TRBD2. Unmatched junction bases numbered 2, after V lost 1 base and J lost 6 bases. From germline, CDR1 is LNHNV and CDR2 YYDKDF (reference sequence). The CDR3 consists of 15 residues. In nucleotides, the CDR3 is TGTGCCACCAGCAGAGTAGCGGGGGGGCTCAATGAGCAGTTCTTC. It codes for CATSRVAGGLNEQFF.

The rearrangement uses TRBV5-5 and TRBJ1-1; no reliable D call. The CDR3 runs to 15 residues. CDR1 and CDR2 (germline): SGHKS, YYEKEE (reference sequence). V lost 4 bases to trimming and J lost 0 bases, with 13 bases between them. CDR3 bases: TGTGCCAGCAGCCTATGGGCTACTCTGAACACTGAAGCTTTCTTT. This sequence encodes CASSLWATLNTEAFF.

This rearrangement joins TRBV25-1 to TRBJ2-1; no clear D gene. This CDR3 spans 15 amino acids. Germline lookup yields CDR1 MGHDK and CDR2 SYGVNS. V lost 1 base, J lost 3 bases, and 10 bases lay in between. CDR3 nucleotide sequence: TGTGCCAGCAGTGAATCCGGACCAAACTACAATGAGCAGTTCTTC. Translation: CASSESGPNYNEQFF.